This TCR beta chain was sequenced during a study of blood T cell repertoires in COVID-19. Overall study context: Sites across the United States, Italy and Spain contributed samples from acute and convalescent COVID-19. Sample material is recorded as cDNA or gDNA derived from T cells, B-cell-depleted T cells, or PBMCs.

Per the original methods: It was from reference gene primer amplification that nucleated cell counts were estimated. Libraries were prepared by immunoSEQ multiplex PCR; TCRdb keeps only in-frame clonotypes and omits some of them. The D gene and trimming were derived from the DNA, and the V and J assignments and clone size from that table. The table lists under 200,000 clones, about 88% of them singletons. CDR1 and CDR2 (germline): SGHVS, FQNEAQ. V was clipped by 5 bases and J by 11 bases, with 19 bases between them. The CDR3 has 15 residues. Source material: peripheral blood. The source is a man aged 25-45 years with active or convalescent COVID-19. This chain links TRBV7-8 with TRBJ2-6; weak D call: TRBD1 (6 bases). Here the CDR3 reads CASSPVWTTGYVLTF. CDR3 nucleotide sequence: TGTGCCAGCAGCCCTGTATGGACCACAGGGTACGTCCTGACTTTC.